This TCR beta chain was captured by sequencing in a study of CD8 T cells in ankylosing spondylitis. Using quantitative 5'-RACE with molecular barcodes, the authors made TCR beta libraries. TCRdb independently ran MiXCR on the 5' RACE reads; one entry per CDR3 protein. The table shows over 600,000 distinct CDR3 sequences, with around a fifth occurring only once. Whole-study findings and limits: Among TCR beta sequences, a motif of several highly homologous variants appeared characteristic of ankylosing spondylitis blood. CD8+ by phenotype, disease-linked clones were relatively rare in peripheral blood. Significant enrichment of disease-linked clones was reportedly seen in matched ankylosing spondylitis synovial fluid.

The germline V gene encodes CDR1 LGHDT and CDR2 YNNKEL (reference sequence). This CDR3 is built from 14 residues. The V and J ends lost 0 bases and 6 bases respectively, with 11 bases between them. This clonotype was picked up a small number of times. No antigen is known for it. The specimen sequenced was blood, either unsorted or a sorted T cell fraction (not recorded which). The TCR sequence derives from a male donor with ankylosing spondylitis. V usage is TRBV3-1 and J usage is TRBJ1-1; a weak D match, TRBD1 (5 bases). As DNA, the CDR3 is TGTGCCAGCAGCCAAGACTTAGGGGTCGCTGAAGCTTTCTTT. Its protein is CASSQDLGVAEAFF.